Included here is one T cell receptor beta chain sequence, with context. No antigen is known for it. The data belong to a study of human T cells and chemical hapten exposure. The overall study: Small discrepancies in pooled library volume mainly accounted for the varying TCR yields per sample. Study results and caveats: Unchanged with DPC sensitization were TCRs above 1 in 1000 frequency.

Germline CDR1 is WSHSY and CDR2 is SAAADI. The CDR3 extends over 13 amino acids. After removal of 7 bases from V and 4 bases from J, the junction contained 3 bases not matched to a gene. Whole blood that had not been fractionated was the source of extracted total RNA. Individual cDNA molecules received unique molecular identifiers in the library. In the original processing: Individual samples carried between roughly 23,224 and 700,000 TCRs, with roughly 96,000 as the median. TCRdb reanalysed the reads using MiXCR and keeps one entry per CDR3 protein. TCRdb assigned the V and J calls; the authors' analysis was not used. Of fewer than 150,000 distinct CDR3 sequences listed, over 7% are singletons.

This rearrangement joins TRBV10-2 to TRBJ1-1, with 10 nucleotides matching TRBD1. This TCR was recovered from a human donor in good health. Some clones in this sample may be carry-over from other donors' samples. Sequenced: whole blood. CDR3 sequence (DNA): TGCGCCAGCAAAGGACAGGGGGGCACTGAAGCTTTCTTT. Protein: CASKGQGGTEAFF.